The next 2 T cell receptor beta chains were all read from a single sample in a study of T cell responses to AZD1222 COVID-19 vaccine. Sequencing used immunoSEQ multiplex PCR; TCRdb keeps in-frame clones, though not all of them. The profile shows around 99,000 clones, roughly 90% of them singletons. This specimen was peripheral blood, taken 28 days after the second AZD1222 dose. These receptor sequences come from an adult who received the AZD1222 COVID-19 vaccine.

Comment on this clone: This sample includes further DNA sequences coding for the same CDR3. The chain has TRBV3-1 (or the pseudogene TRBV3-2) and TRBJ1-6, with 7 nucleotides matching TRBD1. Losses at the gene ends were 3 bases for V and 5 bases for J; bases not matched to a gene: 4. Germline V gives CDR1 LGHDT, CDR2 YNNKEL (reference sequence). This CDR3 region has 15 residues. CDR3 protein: CASSQTGSHNSPLHF. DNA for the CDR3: TGTGCCAGCAGCCAGACAGGGTCCCATAATTCACCCCTCCACTTT.

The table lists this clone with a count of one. The CDR3 coding sequence is TGTGCCAGTAGTATGGTTGTGCTCGGGTCTAACTATGGCTACACCTTC. It translates to CASSMVVLGSNYGYTF. The chain has TRBV19 and TRBJ1-2; the D is unclear. Germline CDR1 reads LNHDA; CDR2 reads SQIVND (reference sequence). This CDR3 spans 16 amino acids. Trimming stripped 3 bases from V and 0 bases from J, with 14 bases between.